This T cell receptor beta chain derives from a study of T cell repertoires in cytomegalovirus infection. Across the study: Public TCR beta signatures indicated both CMV infection and matching HLA type. Regarding the study as a whole: Dominant in the ex vivo response were TCR beta clonotypes restricted by HLA-C and specific for CMV. Totalled public TCR beta family frequency picked out people who carried CMV plus the relevant HLA.

TCRdb reprocessed the reads via MiXCR and lists one record per CDR3 protein. The data contain over 150,000 distinct CDR3 sequences, roughly 15% of them singletons. With respect to this clonotype: Its antigen is unidentified.

The CDR3 spans 14 residues. Trimming cost V 4 bases and J 3 bases; bases outside gene matches: 5. Germline assignment: CDR1 SEHNR and CDR2 FQNEAQ (reference sequence). The source material was CD8+ T cells from PBMCs. The clonotype comes from a human donor in good health (CMV status not recorded). Some clones in this sample may be carry-over from other donors' samples. The rearrangement links TRBV7-9 to TRBJ2-7, with TRBD1 matching over 8 bases. The CDR3 DNA is TGTGCCAGCAGCTCACAGGGGGTTTACTACGAGCAGTACTTC. This codes for CASSSQGVYYEQYF.